The text below deals with one TCR beta chain. Its antigen is not identified. The data stem from a study of T cell repertoires in cytomegalovirus infection. Study overall: Indications came from public TCR beta signatures; they pointed to CMV infection and to a matching HLA type.

Study results and limitations: Using cumulative public TCR beta family frequency, the authors identified those who carried CMV together with the relevant HLA. The response measured ex vivo was dominated by TCR beta clonotypes (HLA-C-restricted and CMV-specific).

Each CDR3 protein is one row after TCRdb ran MiXCR on the reads. The sample yields about 160,000 distinct CDR3 sequences, 17% seen once. The origin of this receptor is a human donor in good health (CMV status not recorded). Some clones in this sample may be carry-over from other donors' samples. The sample consisted of CD8+ T cells from PBMCs.

CDR3: CASSLEPAQFTDTQYF. In DNA form, the CDR3 reads TGTGCCAGCAGCTTGGAGCCAGCTCAATTCACAGATACGCAGTATTTT. The rearrangement joins TRBV5-6 to TRBJ2-3; unclear D gene. The germline V and J ends were trimmed by 0 bases and 2 bases, with 13 bases remaining between them. Germline V gene sequence: CDR1 SGHDT, CDR2 YYEEEE. The length of the CDR3 is 16 residues.